This T cell receptor (beta chain) was recovered during a study of T-cell reconstitution after alpha-beta-depleted transplantation in children. In its sample, this clonotype was seen many times. The ends lost 4 bases at V and 2 bases at J; junction bases unmatched: 10. CDR3 size: 16 residues. Germline CDR1 is SQVTM and CDR2 is ANQGSEA. TCRbeta library preparation incorporated unique molecular identifiers. TCRdb fed the PCR reads into MiXCR, producing one record per CDR3 protein. The sample records about 600,000 distinct CDR3 sequences, roughly a tenth being singletons. V and J are TRBV29-1 and TRBJ2-4; 8 positions agree with TRBD2. The input for sequencing was PBMCs from the stem cell graft donor, taken from the stem cell graft. This clonotype originated in a human donor who donated a stem cell graft to a child with acute myeloid leukemia. In nucleotides, the CDR3 is TGCAGCGTTGGCCGGTCGGGAGGGGGGTCCAAAAACATTCAGTACTTC. This encodes CSVGRSGGGSKNIQYF.